This TCR beta chain was sequenced in a study of cytomegalovirus exposure and HLA in healthy donors (dated by TCRdb to about 2017). At the level of the whole study: In an earlier analysis of 587 of the donors, roughly 300 Gb of sequence data and roughly 100 million unique TCR beta sequences from roughly 190 million T cells were reported. Approximately 300 gigabases of sequencing data and around 80 million unique TCR sequences made up an early release that covered roughly 670 HLA-typed donors. Among the roughly 400 genotyped donors, under 90% belonged to the genetic ancestry cluster associated with self-reported Caucasian donors. The aim of the study was to test whether cataloging public T cell receptors could identify signatures of past pathogen exposure. The T cell repertoires of some 670 subjects were profiled by immunosequencing and related to cytomegalovirus serostatus. A separate validation cohort of more than 100 different subjects was used in addition to the approximately 640-subject first cohort. To predict cytomegalovirus infection status, the study brought together high-throughput TCR immunosequencing, statistical association of individual TCRs with disease status, and machine learning. To study patterns of TCR occurrence, a later analysis re-analyzed previously published TCR beta repertoires from under 750 donors and added high-resolution HLA genotyping. In the later analysis, no new phenotypic data were used to find candidate immune exposures; instead, reliance was placed on TCR beta sequences and their occurrence across donors. To decide whether each TCR beta V gene segment behaved as functional or pseudogenic, an earlier analysis of some 600 of the donors relied on high-throughput TCR beta sequencing. Donor age, sex, ethnicity and CMV serostatus were compiled alongside the repertoire data. A later genetic analysis used genome-wide SNP genotypes for about 60% of the roughly 670 donors, treating that subset as a discovery cohort. Every discovery cohort repertoire had been produced on one sequencing platform. Both class I and class II loci were covered by HLA typing, at four-digit resolution. The number of typed donors differed by locus: about 620-640 for A, B, C, DRB1 and DQB1; approximately 520 for DQA1; approximately 610 for DPA1; and roughly 470 for DPB1. Because of strong linkage in the cohort, roughly five DR-DQ haplotypes were treated as single units for association and clustering. On average, around 240,000 unique TCR beta nucleotide sequences were sequenced per donor among fewer than 500 genotyped donors of the cohort, with roughly a sixth of those sequences being non-productive.

The cohort comprised more than 550 healthy bone marrow donors. At the time of sampling, every cohort member was nominally healthy, though immune exposures that went unrecorded were likely present. The donor was CMV seropositive and was included in the group of approximately 310 seropositive cohort members. Every donor gave a peripheral blood sample, and the peripheral blood mononuclear cells from that sample were used for TCR beta sequencing. The Qiagen DNeasy Blood Extraction Kit was used to extract genomic DNA from the blood cell samples. Library generation was performed with the immunoSEQ multiplex PCR assay. The multiplex PCR relied on a mix of 60 forward primers for TCR Vbeta segments and 13 reverse primers for TCR Jbeta segments. The CDR3 region of rearranged TCR beta genes was amplified from genomic DNA with a multiplex PCR assay. Amplified TCR beta libraries were sequenced as 87-base-pair reads on the Illumina HiSeq System. The paper's processing steps were these. A later analysis counted about 80 million unique TCR beta chains across the 650 to 700 repertoires, and about 10 million of these chains were shared by at least two donors. To remove PCR and sequencing errors, raw reads were error-corrected and collapsed into unique sequences using a nearest-neighbor algorithm that merged closely related sequences. CDR3 sequences were aligned to IMGT reference sequences to assign V, D and J gene segments. For a sequence to be retained, a match of at least six nucleotides to both a V gene segment and a J gene segment was required. A rearrangement was called productive if the CDR3 had no stop codons and remained in frame with V and J, and every other rearrangement was called non-productive. CDR3 was defined by IMGT convention, running from the second conserved V-encoded cysteine to the conserved J-encoded phenylalanine. Sequences without an unambiguous match to a single V gene segment were excluded from the earlier analysis of approximately 560 of the donors. An earlier analysis of 587 of the donors classified V segments as functional when productive rearrangements were above 56.7% and as segregating when the standard deviation between donors was above 5%. A statistical classification framework was built for diagnosing cytomegalovirus status from the catalog of TCR beta chain sequences. In a later analysis, V and J genes were assigned by comparing TCR nucleotide sequences against IMGT/GENE-DB human TR gene sequences. In a later analysis, CDR3 sequences and most-parsimonious VDJ recombination scenarios were assigned using the TCRdist pipeline. In a later analysis, each TCR beta chain was defined by its CDR3 amino acid sequence together with its V-gene family, and reads lacking a unique V-gene family were excluded. In a later analysis, around 650 highly shared, low-generation-probability nucleotide sequences were removed to address suspected cross-contamination and a sequencing artifact. For each public chain, a later analysis derived a clonal expansion index from normalized ranks of inferred template counts within each repertoire. A later analysis computed generation probabilities with a VDJ recombination model fitted to out-of-frame rearrangements, and checked the results against IGoR. In a later analysis, TCR-TCR, TCR-HLA and TCR-CMV co-occurrence was scored with hypergeometric tests, and a repertoire-size bias correction was applied to TCR pairs. To estimate false discovery rates, a later analysis permuted the HLA or CMV assignments 20 times. In a later analysis, co-occurring TCRs were grouped using DBSCAN, with TCRdist sequence similarity added in when clustering inside HLA-allele-positive subsets. Repertoires with fewer than 30,000 or more than 120,000 public chains were left out of co-occurrence clustering, as were five repertoires with anomalous nucleotide sharing. Sourced from immuneACCESS, this table was stored by TCRdb with only in-frame sequences that have V and J called. A share of the clones is absent; for the studies checked, an unresolved V gene accounts for under half, and the remainder has no known explanation. The V and J calls and clone size were taken over from that table, and D and trimming were inferred from the DNA. This sample is represented by 200,000 or so clones; roughly 73% of them were singletons. The biggest ten clones account for around 2.2% of the sample.

About this clone itself: The specificity of this receptor is unknown. No base-level quality is on record; no much larger clone is a single base apart.

Results and caveats for the whole study, not just this receptor: Correlated functional status among segregating V segments might be attributable to linkage disequilibrium, but an unknown experimental factor could not be ruled out. In vitro tests confirmed that a few of the cytomegalovirus-associated TCR beta chains recognize cytomegalovirus antigens. V-gene and J-gene trimming of TCR beta chains was associated with a missense DCLRE1C variant in a later genetic analysis, and the association was replicated in an independent cohort. In both the original and validation cohorts, the classifier was reported to diagnose cytomegalovirus status with high specificity and sensitivity. According to a later analysis, most CMV-associated TCR beta chains appeared to be HLA-restricted, and the HLA associations seemed to be driven largely by CMV exposure. The study listed around 160 TCR beta chains as associated with cytomegalovirus. A further reported finding was that TCR beta sequences accurately predicted the HLA-A and HLA-B alleles for most subjects in the first cohort. The authors suggested that the approach could potentially be extended to other disease states and immunological phenotypes. In a later analysis, several top co-occurrence clusters were reported to appear linked to parvovirus B19, influenza, CMV and Epstein-Barr virus. While some public TCRs were present in many individuals, most TCR sequences turned up only very rarely across donors. A group of highly shared sequence variants was considered likely to be a technical artifact of the sequencing pipeline. Compared with equally common non-associated chains, HLA-associated TCR beta chains in a later analysis were more clonally expanded and had lower generation probabilities. When HLA alleles, especially DR and DQ, strongly co-occurred, attributing TCR associations to individual alleles was difficult. Compared with the roughly 720-donor mean, donors in an Asian-associated ancestry cluster had fewer N-insertions in productive TCRs, according to a later genetic analysis. CMV serostatus was the only immune exposure information available for the cohort. Sequencing depth was assumed to be roughly uniform across donors in the presence/absence analyses, though that assumption may not hold. According to a later analysis, TCR association rates differed among HLA loci, with DRB1 alleles showing the most associated TCRs and HLA-C alleles showing the fewest. This cohort had only TCR beta chains sequenced, and the lack of alpha or paired-chain data limited which features could be detected. In a later analysis, some 18,000 TCR beta sequences were associated with specific HLA alleles at a false discovery rate of 0.05. In an earlier analysis of fewer than 700 of the donors, most TCR beta V segments appeared in productive rearrangements about 90% or about 30% of the time, broadly matching IMGT annotations. The earlier analysis of 450 to 700 of the donors excluded around 17 rarely observed V segments, including chromosome 9 orphons, because counts were too low. HLA typing was unavailable for some donors at each locus, so association tests used only the typed subset.

Sequenced material: PBMCs. The source is a woman under 40 in good health and CMV-seropositive.

At the DNA level, the sequence is TGCGCCAGCAGCCAACGCGACAGGTTTGGCGAGCAGTACTTC. It specifies CASSQRDRFGEQYF. The chain is made from TRBV4-1 and TRBJ2-7; the D gene is perhaps TRBD1, from 6 matching bases. Relative to germline, V is 2 bases shorter and J is 6 bases shorter, with 14 bases between their ends. The CDR3 starts with the cysteine, ends with the phenylalanine, and has 14 residues. CDR3 DNA only is kept here, 42 bases in frame from base 1. From the germline V gene, CDR1 is MGHRA and CDR2 is YSYEKL.